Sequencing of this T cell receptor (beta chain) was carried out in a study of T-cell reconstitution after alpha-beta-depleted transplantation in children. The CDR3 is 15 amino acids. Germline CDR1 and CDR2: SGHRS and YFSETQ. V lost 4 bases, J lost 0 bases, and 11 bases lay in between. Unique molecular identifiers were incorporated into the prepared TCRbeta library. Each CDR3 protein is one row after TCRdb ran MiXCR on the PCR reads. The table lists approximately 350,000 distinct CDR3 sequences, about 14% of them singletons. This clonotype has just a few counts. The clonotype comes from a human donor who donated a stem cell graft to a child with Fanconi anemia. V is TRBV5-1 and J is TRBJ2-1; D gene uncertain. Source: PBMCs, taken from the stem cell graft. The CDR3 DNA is TGCGCCAGCAGCCCCACCGTTAGCTCCTACAATGAGCAGTTCTTC. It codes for CASSPTVSSYNEQFF.